A single sample is the source of the 32 T cell receptor beta chains below, sequenced in a study of PD-L1 blockade in urothelial cancer. Assay used: immunoSEQ multiplex PCR; TCRdb lists only in-frame clones, some missing. The sample records 30,000 to 35,000 clones, over 75% being singletons. Noted time point: pretreatment peripheral blood. The sample in question was PBMCs, obtained around atezolizumab (anti-PD-L1) treatment. The receptors were gathered from a man aged 60 to 75 with urothelial cancer.

The J gene is TRBJ1-4, the V gene TRBV4-3, with 7 bases identical to TRBD1. CDR1 is LGHNA and CDR2 is YSLEER in the germline V gene. V dropped 0 bases and J dropped 8; count of bases not matched to a gene: 6. The CDR3 is made up of 15 amino acids. CDR3 protein: CASSQEDRVYEKLFF. CDR3 DNA sequence: TGCGCCAGCAGCCAAGAAGACAGGGTTTACGAAAAACTGTTTTTT.

This chain links TRBV11-2 with TRBJ2-3; 8 bases are shared with TRBD1. Germline trimming cut 4 bases from V and 7 bases from J; bases unmatched to any gene: 7. In germline, CDR1 is SGHAT, CDR2 FQNNGV. The CDR3 consists of 14 residues. Here the CDR3 reads CASSYLRGHNTQYF. CDR3 bases: TGTGCCAGCAGCTATCTCAGGGGGCACAATACGCAGTATTTT.

The V gene is TRBV5-1, the J gene TRBJ2-5; D gene ambiguous. V lost 0 bases and J 5 bases, leaving 8 bases between the germline ends. Germline loops: CDR1 SGHRS, CDR2 YFSETQ. The CDR3 length is 13 residues. The CDR3 sequence: CASSLVLGETQYF. The CDR3 DNA sequence: TGCGCCAGCAGCTTGGTCCTCGGGGAGACCCAGTACTTC.

The V and J genes are TRBV4-3 and TRBJ2-7, with a weak D call TRBD2 (5 bases). Germline loops: CDR1 LGHNA, CDR2 YSLEER. Trimming removed 4 bases at V and 3 bases at J, with 16 bases between. The CDR3 is made up of 15 amino acids. The CDR3 protein is CASSRETGILYEQYF. CDR3 nucleotide sequence: TGCGCCAGCAGCCGAGAGACCGGGATTCTCTACGAGCAGTACTTC.

The chain carries TRBV5-6 and TRBJ2-4; 7 positions agree with TRBD1. Germline V gives CDR1 SGHDT, CDR2 YYEEEE. The CDR3 runs to 13 residues. J lost 8 bases, V lost 4 bases, and 6 bases had no gene match. The CDR3, as DNA: TGTGCCAGCAGCCGAGACAGGGCGGACATTCAGTACTTC. This codes for CASSRDRADIQYF.

J is TRBJ2-7 and V is TRBV5-1; 11 bases align to TRBD1. The CDR3 has 15 residues. Per germline, CDR1 SGHRS and CDR2 YFSETQ. J gave up 7 bases and V 4 bases, and 10 bases lay outside the gene matches. The CDR3 loop is CASSVDRDRGEEQYF. CDR3 bases: TGCGCCAGCAGCGTGGACCGGGACAGGGGGGAAGAGCAGTACTTC.

This clone has more than one count but fewer than ten. The genes are TRBV2 and TRBJ2-5, with 9 bases that match TRBD1. CDR1 is SNHLY, CDR2 FYNNEI, per germline. J lost 5 bases, V lost 5 bases, and 6 bases had no gene match. The CDR3 totals 14 residues. CDR3 DNA sequence: TGTGCCAGCAGTCGACAGGGGGATGGGGAGACCCAGTACTTC. Translated: CASSRQGDGETQYF.

The rearrangement links TRBV5-1 to TRBJ1-1; D not certain. Germline CDR1 SGHRS, CDR2 YFSETQ. The CDR3 runs 14 residues. Between the trimmed V and J ends, which lost 1 base and 2 bases, there was a span of 9 bases. CDR3 sequence (DNA): TGCGCCAGCAGCTTGTCACTCACCAACACTGAAGCTTTCTTT. This codes for CASSLSLTNTEAFF.

The J gene is TRBJ2-2, the V gene TRBV4-1; 8 bases are shared with TRBD1. Germline V gene data show CDR1 as MGHRA and CDR2 as YSYEKL. Unmatched junction bases numbered 4, after V lost 2 bases and J lost 8 bases. The CDR3 is made up of 14 amino acids. CDR3: CASSQWDRSGELFF. CDR3 bases: TGCGCCAGCAGCCAATGGGACAGGTCTGGGGAGCTGTTTTTT.

This rearrangement joins TRBV7-2 to TRBJ2-1; D not resolved. This CDR3 comprises 15 residues. The germline CDR1 and CDR2 sequences are SGHTA and FQGNSA. Trimming removed 7 bases from V and 0 bases from J, with 13 bases in between. The CDR3 DNA is TGTGCCAGCACTCCCGACTGGAGCTCCTACAATGAGCAGTTCTTC. Residues: CASTPDWSSYNEQFF.

The gene calls are TRBV11-2 and TRBJ2-7, with 7 nucleotides matching TRBD2. Germline V gene lookup returns CDR1 SGHAT and CDR2 FQNNGV. This CDR3 spans 15 amino acids. The V and J ends lost 3 bases and 6 bases, in that order; junction bases with no gene match: 11. The CDR3 region is CASSLWGAGEGEQYF. CDR3 nucleotide sequence: TGTGCCAGCAGCTTGTGGGGTGCGGGGGAGGGCGAGCAGTACTTC.

This chain uses TRBV9 with TRBJ1-1, with TRBD1 identical over 8 bases. Per the germline V gene, CDR1 is SGDLS and CDR2 is YYNGEE. The CDR3 has 14 amino acids. V gave up 4 bases and J gave up 7 bases; unmatched junction bases: 9. For the CDR3, the DNA is TGTGCCAGCAGCTCTCACTTTGGACAGGGTGAAGCTTTCTTT. It yields the protein CASSSHFGQGEAFF.

The rearrangement links TRBV18 to TRBJ2-7, with D tentatively TRBD2 (5 bases). The germline CDR1 and CDR2 sequences are KGHSH and LQKENI. The CDR3 sequence is 14 residues long. V was cut by 2 bases and J by 2 bases, with 10 bases left in between. The CDR3 DNA is TGTGCCAGCTCACCAGGACTTCCAACCTACGAGCAGTACTTC. It codes for CASSPGLPTYEQYF. Supplemented by reference TRBV18 and TRBJ2-7, the full variable domain reads NAGVMQNPRHLVRRRGQEARLRCSPMKGHSHVYWYRQLPEEGLKFMVYLQKENIIDESGMPKERFSAEFPKEGPSILRIQQVVRGDSAAYFCASSPGLPTYEQYFGPGTRLTVT.

The CDR3 DNA reads TGTGCCAGCAGCTCTAGCGGGAGGGCTACAGATACGCAGTATTTT. It specifies CASSSSGRATDTQYF. The chain carries TRBV7-3 and TRBJ2-3; 12 bases are a match to TRBD2. The germline V gene has CDR1 SGHTA and CDR2 FQGTGA. This CDR3 has 15 residues. The V segment lost 4 bases and the J segment 3 bases; nucleotides outside the gene matches: 2.

This clone was observed once. This chain joins TRBV7-2 and TRBJ2-1; D gene uncertain. Germline V gene sequence: CDR1 SGHTA, CDR2 FQGNSA. This CDR3 comprises 14 residues. Trimming took 1 base from V and 4 from J, leaving 8 bases between them. The CDR3 sequence is CASSLVLQYNEQFF. As DNA, the CDR3 is TGTGCCAGCAGCTTAGTCCTCCAGTACAATGAGCAGTTCTTC.

The gene calls are TRBV27 and TRBJ1-5, with D maybe TRBD1 (6 bases). CDR1 is MNHEY, CDR2 SMNVEV, per germline (reference sequence). Trimming left V 5 bases short and J 6 bases short, with 14 bases between. The CDR3 runs 14 residues. The DNA for the CDR3 is TGTGCCAGCAGTCAACAGGGATCGGGTCAGCCCCAGCATTTT. Protein sequence: CASSQQGSGQPQHF.

The genes are TRBV7-9 and TRBJ2-6; D is perhaps TRBD2 (6 bases). V was clipped by 3 bases and J by 2 bases, with 17 bases between them. The germline CDR1 and CDR2 sequences are SEHNR and FQNEAQ (reference sequence). CDR3 size: 18 residues. The CDR3: CASSLGGQEDPGANVLTF. CDR3 bases: TGTGCCAGCAGCTTGGGAGGTCAGGAGGACCCTGGGGCCAACGTCCTGACTTTC.

The chain is built from TRBV7-3 and TRBJ1-1; 9 bases align to TRBD1. With V trimmed by 3 bases and J by 5 bases, 4 bases remained unmatched. Germline V gives CDR1 SGHTA, CDR2 FQGTGA. This CDR3 contains 14 residues. The DNA for the CDR3 is TGTGCCAGCAGCTTGAGACAGGGGGGGACTGAAGCTTTCTTT. This encodes CASSLRQGGTEAFF.

This chain connects TRBV12-5 to TRBJ2-5; 10 nucleotides match TRBD2. CDR3 length equals 18 residues. Germline CDR1 reads LGHNT; CDR2 reads FRNRAP. The J segment lost 5 bases and the V segment lost 1 base, leaving 13 bases of the junction unmatched. CDR3 DNA: TGTGCTAGTGGTTTGGGTTCGAGGGCTAGCGGGAGCAGTGAGACCCAGTACTTC. Amino acid sequence: CASGLGSRASGSSETQYF. The full variable domain, completed using reference TRBV12-5 and TRBJ2-5, is DARVTQTPRHKVTEMGQEVTMRCQPILGHNTVFWYRQTMMQGLELLAYFRNRAPLDDSGMPKDRFSAEMPDATLATLKIQPSEPRDSAVYFCASGLGSRASGSSETQYFGPGTRLLVL.

This CDR3 reads CASSSDRAFWPRSSGNTIYF. As DNA, the CDR3 is TGTGCCAGCAGCTCGGACAGGGCTTTCTGGCCCCGGAGCTCTGGAAACACCATATATTTT. The chain is built from TRBV7-4 and TRBJ1-3; 8 bases align to TRBD1. J was trimmed by 0 bases and V by 4 bases; bases with no gene match: 17. The CDR3 consists of 20 residues. Germline-derived CDR1 and CDR2 are SGHVT and SQSDAQ.

The V and J genes are TRBV7-9 and TRBJ2-1; possibly TRBD1 for D (5 bases). CDR3 size: 15 residues. In germline, CDR1 is SEHNR, CDR2 FQNEAQ (reference sequence). Trimming removed 2 bases at V and 11 bases at J, with 19 bases between. The CDR3 reads CASSLLVGLATQQFF. The CDR3 DNA follows: TGTGCCAGCAGCTTACTAGTGGGGCTGGCAACCCAGCAGTTCTTC.

The chain uses TRBV30 and TRBJ2-7, with 9 bases that match TRBD2. Trimming removed 0 bases from V and 3 bases from J; junction bases left unmatched: 0. The CDR3 length is 13 residues. CDR1 is GTSNPN and CDR2 is SVGIG in the germline V gene (reference sequence). The CDR3 bases are TGTGCCTGGAGTGTACTAGCGGGCTACGAGCAGTACTTC. This gives the protein CAWSVLAGYEQYF.

This chain joins TRBV6-5 and TRBJ1-2; no clear D. Germline-derived CDR1 and CDR2 are MNHEY and SVGAGI. The length of the CDR3 is 14 residues. The V and J ends lost 2 bases and 5 bases respectively, with 12 bases between them. CDR3 amino acids: CASSYRISGYGYTF. The CDR3 coding sequence is TGTGCCAGCAGTTACCGGATCTCGGGGTATGGCTACACCTTC.

The CDR3 DNA reads as TGTGCCAGCAGCGAGCACGGGACAGGGGGTTCCTACGAGCAGTACTTC. Its translation is CASSEHGTGGSYEQYF. The chain employs TRBV9 and TRBJ2-7, with 11 bases lining up with TRBD1. CDR3 length: 16 amino acids. Trimming cost V 3 bases and J 1 base; bases outside gene matches: 6. Germline CDR1 is SGDLS and CDR2 is YYNGEE.

A single count supports this clone. This chain connects TRBV6-5 to TRBJ1-2; 7 nucleotides align to TRBD1. J gave up 4 bases and V 4 bases, and 9 bases lay outside the gene matches. Germline CDR1 MNHEY, CDR2 SVGAGI. The CDR3 sequence is 15 residues long. The CDR3 region is CASSSQGGSSYGYTF. DNA for the CDR3: TGTGCCAGCAGTTCCCAAGGGGGCTCAAGCTATGGCTACACCTTC.

The sample holds one count of this clone. The rearrangement joins TRBV18 to TRBJ1-1; D gene unclear. Trimming removed 2 bases from V and 0 bases from J, with 7 bases in between. CDR3 length: 14 amino acids. The germline CDR1 and CDR2 sequences are KGHSH and LQKENI. The CDR3 bases are TGTGCCAGCTCACCAGAACAGATGAACACTGAAGCTTTCTTT. Translation: CASSPEQMNTEAFF.

The chain uses TRBV5-6 and TRBJ1-5, with D tentatively TRBD1 (5 bases). V gave up 4 bases and J gave up 7 bases, with 15 bases separating them. The CDR3 consists of 14 residues. Germline lookup yields CDR1 SGHDT and CDR2 YYEEEE. CDR3 nucleotide sequence: TGTGCCAGCAGCACGTCCCAGGGAGGGCAGCCCCAGCATTTT. It specifies CASSTSQGGQPQHF.

In this sample, this clone turned up a few times. V usage is TRBV6-6 and J usage is TRBJ1-1, with D possibly matching TRBD1 (6 bases). Germline V lookup: CDR1 MNHNY, CDR2 SVGAGI (reference sequence). The CDR3 consists of 16 residues. V was pared by 2 bases and J by 5 bases, with 18 bases between. The CDR3 is CASSYPSGAVRTEAFF. The CDR3 nucleotides are TGTGCCAGCAGTTACCCATCAGGGGCCGTTCGAACTGAAGCTTTCTTT.

J is TRBJ2-1 and V is TRBV7-2; D is uncertain. Germline loops: CDR1 SGHTA, CDR2 FQGNSA. The V end lost 5 bases, the J end lost 0 bases, and 8 bases lay between the germline ends. This CDR3 spans 14 amino acids. The CDR3: CASSPSSSYNEQFF. The CDR3 DNA reads as TGTGCCAGCAGCCCGTCCAGCTCCTACAATGAGCAGTTCTTC.

Remarks on this clone: One junction end does not reproduce the germline sequence, and a read error may be involved. This sequence joins TRBV6-5 and TRBJ2-2, with 9 bases matching TRBD2. Germline assignment: CDR1 MNHEY and CDR2 SVGAGI. This CDR3 has 14 residues. CDR3 coding DNA: TGTGCCACTTATCTAGCGGGGAACGCCGGGGAGCTGTTTTTT. It encodes CATYLAGNAGELFF.

With respect to this clone: One end of the junction does not line up with germline, which may come from a read error. The gene calls are TRBV6-1 and TRBJ1-1; D perhaps matches TRBD1 (5 bases). This CDR3 spans 15 amino acids. Germline V gene lookup returns CDR1 MNHNS and CDR2 SASEGT. CDR3 in amino acids: CASREGDSFPSEAFF. CDR3 DNA: TGTGCCAGCAGGGAAGGAGACAGCTTTCCGTCTGAAGCTTTCTTT.

V and J are TRBV11-3 and TRBJ2-4, with D perhaps TRBD2 (6 bases). The CDR3 has 14 amino acids. The V and J ends lost 5 bases and 7 bases respectively, with 15 bases between them. The germline gives CDR1 SGHNT, CDR2 YENEEA. CDR3 residues: CASSAPGLGNIQYF. The DNA for the CDR3 is TGTGCCAGCAGCGCCCCGGGACTTGGGAACATTCAGTACTTC.